The TCR beta chain described here comes from a study of blood T cells in healthy people across ages. As for this clonotype: Its antigen is unidentified.

Study outcomes and limitations: Lack of knowledge of donor CMV status possibly confounded expanded clonotype changes.

A second about 6 to 12 cycle PCR used barcoded and J-beta primers. Unique molecular identifiers of 12 random nucleotides labeled each cDNA. At least 3 million CDR3-containing paired-end reads were obtained per sample. MiXCR, run by TCRdb on the 5' RACE reads, gives a single entry per CDR3 protein. Among about 1.8 million distinct CDR3 sequences listed, roughly 50% were seen once. The sample, approximately 10 milliliters of peripheral blood, was drawn from each donor. This TCR derives from a woman between 40 and 55 years old in good health. The sequencing input was blood.

CDR3 sequence (DNA): TGCGCCAGCAGCTTCGAAGGGGCGTCCCAAGAGACCCAGTACTTC. As protein: CASSFEGASQETQYF. The chain has TRBV5-1 and TRBJ2-5, with D possibly TRBD1 on 5 matching bases. V dropped 2 bases and J dropped 1 base, with 12 bases sitting between them. Looked up from germline, CDR1 is SGHRS and CDR2 is YFSETQ. This CDR3 has 15 residues.